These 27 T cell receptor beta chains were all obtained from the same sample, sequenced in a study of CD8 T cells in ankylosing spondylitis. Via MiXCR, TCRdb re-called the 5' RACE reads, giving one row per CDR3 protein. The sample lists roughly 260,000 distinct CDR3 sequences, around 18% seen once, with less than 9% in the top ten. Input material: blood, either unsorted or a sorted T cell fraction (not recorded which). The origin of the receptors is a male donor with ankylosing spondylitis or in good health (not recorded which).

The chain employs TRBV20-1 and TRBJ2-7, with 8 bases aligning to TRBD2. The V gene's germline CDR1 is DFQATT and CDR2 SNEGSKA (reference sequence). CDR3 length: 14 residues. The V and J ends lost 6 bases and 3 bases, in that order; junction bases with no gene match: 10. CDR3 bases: TGCAGTGCCGCTCCGGCTAGCGGGCGCTACGAGCAGTACGTC. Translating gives CSAAPASGRYEQYV.

The CDR3 DNA reads TGCGCCAGCAGCTCAGACAGGGGAGGAGTAAAACTGTTTTTT. It codes for CASSSDRGGVKLFF. The chain has TRBV5-1 and TRBJ1-4; 8 bases align to TRBD1. CDR1 is SGHRS and CDR2 is YFSETQ in the germline V gene. CDR3 length: 14 residues. With 3 bases clipped from V and 10 bases from J, the junction kept 8 bases outside the gene matches.

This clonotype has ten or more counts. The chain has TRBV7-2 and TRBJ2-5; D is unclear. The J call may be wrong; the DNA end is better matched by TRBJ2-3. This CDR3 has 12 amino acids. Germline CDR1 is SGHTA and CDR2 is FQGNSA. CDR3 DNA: TGTGCCAGCAGCTTAGCTTTGGAGACGCAGTATTTT. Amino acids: CASSLALETQYF.

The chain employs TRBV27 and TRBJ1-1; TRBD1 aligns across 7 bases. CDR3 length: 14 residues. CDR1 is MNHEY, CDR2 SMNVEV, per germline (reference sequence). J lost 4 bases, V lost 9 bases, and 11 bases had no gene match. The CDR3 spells CASSRGWGRTEAFF. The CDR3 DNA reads TGTGCCAGTTCCAGGGGGTGGGGGCGCACTGAAGCTTTCTTT.

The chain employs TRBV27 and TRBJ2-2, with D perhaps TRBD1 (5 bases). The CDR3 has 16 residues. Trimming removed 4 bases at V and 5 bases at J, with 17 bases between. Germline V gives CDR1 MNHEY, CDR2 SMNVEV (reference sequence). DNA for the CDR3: TGTGCCAGCAGTTCAGGGTCCGGTTTAGGTACCGGGGAGCTGTTTTTT. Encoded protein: CASSSGSGLGTGELFF.

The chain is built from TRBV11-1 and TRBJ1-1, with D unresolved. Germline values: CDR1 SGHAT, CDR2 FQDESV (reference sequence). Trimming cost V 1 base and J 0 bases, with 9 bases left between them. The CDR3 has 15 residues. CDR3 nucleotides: TGTGCCAGCAGCTTAGGGCAGCACATGAACACTGAAGCTTTCTTT. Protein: CASSLGQHMNTEAFF.

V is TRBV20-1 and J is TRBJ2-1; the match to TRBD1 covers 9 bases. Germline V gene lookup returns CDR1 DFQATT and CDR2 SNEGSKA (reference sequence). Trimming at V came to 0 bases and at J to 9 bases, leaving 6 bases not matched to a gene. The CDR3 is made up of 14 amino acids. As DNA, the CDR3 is TGCAGTGCTAGAGATAGGTTGACAGGGGGTGAGCAGTTCTTC. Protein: CSARDRLTGGEQFF.

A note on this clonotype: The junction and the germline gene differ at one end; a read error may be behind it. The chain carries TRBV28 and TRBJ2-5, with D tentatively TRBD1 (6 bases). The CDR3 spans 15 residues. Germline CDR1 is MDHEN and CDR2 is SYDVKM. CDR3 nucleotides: TGTGCCAACAGTTCGTCTACAGGGCAATCGGAGACCCAGTACTTC. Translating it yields CANSSSTGQSETQYF.

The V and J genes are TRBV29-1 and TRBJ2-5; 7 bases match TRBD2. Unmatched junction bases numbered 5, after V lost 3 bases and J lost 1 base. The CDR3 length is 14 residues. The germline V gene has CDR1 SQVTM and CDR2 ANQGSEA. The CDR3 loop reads CSVEGGRGQETQYF. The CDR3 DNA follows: TGCAGCGTTGAGGGTGGGAGGGGCCAAGAGACCCAGTACTTC.

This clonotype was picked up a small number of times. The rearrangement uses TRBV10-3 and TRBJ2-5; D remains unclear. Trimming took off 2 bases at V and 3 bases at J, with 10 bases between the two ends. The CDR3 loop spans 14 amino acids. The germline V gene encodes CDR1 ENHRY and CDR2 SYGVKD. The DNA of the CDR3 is TGTGCCATCAGTGAGGCCCCAACAAAAGAGACCCAGTACTTC. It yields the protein CAISEAPTKETQYF.

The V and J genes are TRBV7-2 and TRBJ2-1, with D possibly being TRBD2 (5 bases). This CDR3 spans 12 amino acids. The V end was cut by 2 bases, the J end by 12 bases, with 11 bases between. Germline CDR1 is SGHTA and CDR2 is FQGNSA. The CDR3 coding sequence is TGTGCCAGCAGCTTAAGCGGCTACGGGCAGTTCTTC. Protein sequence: CASSLSGYGQFF.

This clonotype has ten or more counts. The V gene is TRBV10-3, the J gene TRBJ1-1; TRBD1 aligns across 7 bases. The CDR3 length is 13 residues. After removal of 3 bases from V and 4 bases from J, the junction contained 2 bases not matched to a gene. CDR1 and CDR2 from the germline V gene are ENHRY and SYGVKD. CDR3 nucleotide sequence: TGTGCCATCAGTGAACAGGGGCCCACTGAAGCTTTCTTT. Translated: CAISEQGPTEAFF.

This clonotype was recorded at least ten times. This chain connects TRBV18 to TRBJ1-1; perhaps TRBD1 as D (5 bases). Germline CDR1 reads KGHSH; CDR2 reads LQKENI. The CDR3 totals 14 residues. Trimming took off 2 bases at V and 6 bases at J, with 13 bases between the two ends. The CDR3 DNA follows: TGTGCCAGCTCACCAGGGGCCCCATCTCCTGAAGCTTTCTTT. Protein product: CASSPGAPSPEAFF.

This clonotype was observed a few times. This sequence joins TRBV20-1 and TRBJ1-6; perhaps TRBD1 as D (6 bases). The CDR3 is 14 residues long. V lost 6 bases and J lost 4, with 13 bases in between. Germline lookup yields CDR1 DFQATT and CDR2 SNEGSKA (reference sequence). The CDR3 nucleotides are TGCAGTGCCGGGGGCCAGTTTTATAATTCACCCCTCCACTTT. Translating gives CSAGGQFYNSPLHF.

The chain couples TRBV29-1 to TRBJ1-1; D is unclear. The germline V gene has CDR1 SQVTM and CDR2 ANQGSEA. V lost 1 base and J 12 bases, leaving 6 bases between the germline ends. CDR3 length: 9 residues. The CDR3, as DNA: TGCAGCGTTGAAGTACCGTCTTTCTTT. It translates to CSVEVPSFF.

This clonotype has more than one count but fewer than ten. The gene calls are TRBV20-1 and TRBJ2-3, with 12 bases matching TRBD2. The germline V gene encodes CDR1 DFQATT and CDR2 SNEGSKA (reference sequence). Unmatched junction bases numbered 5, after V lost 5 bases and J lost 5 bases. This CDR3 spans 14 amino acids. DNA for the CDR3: TGCAGTGCTTCATCGACTAGCGGGGGAGATACGCAGTATTTT. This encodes CSASSTSGGDTQYF.

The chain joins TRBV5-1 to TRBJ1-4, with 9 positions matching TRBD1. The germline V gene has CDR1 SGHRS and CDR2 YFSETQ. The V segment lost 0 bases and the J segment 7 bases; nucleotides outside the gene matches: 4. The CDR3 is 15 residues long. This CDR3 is CASSLDTGGGEKLFF. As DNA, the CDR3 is TGCGCCAGCAGCTTGGATACAGGGGGCGGTGAAAAACTGTTTTTT.

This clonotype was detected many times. CDR3 DNA sequence: TGCAGTGCTAGTTCCGGGGAACGACTAGCGGACTACAATGAGCAGTTCTTC. Its protein product is CSASSGERLADYNEQFF. The chain carries TRBV20-1 and TRBJ2-1; 9 bases match TRBD2. Germline CDR1 DFQATT, CDR2 SNEGSKA (reference sequence). Trimming at V came to 3 bases and at J to 3 bases, leaving 12 bases not matched to a gene. The CDR3 runs to 17 residues.

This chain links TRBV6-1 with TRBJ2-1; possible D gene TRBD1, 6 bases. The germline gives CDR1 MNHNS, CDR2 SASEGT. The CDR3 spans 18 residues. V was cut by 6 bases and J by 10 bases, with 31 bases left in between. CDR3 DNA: TGTGCCAGCAGAAGAACAGCCGGGACACCTAAAAGTTTGCCCGAGCAGTTCTTC. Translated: CASRRTAGTPKSLPEQFF.

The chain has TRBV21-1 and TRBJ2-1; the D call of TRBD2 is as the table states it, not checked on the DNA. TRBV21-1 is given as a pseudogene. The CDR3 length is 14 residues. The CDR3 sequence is CASSKMETNNEQFF. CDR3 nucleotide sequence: TGTGCCAGCAGCAAAATGGAGACTAACAATGAGCAGTTCTTC.

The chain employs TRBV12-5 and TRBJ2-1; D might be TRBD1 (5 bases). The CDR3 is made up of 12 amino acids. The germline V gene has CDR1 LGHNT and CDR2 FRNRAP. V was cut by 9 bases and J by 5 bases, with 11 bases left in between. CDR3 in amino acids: CASVGVDNEQFF. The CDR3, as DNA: TGTGCTAGCGTAGGGGTTGACAATGAGCAGTTCTTC.

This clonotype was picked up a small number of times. The CDR3 protein is CSASLAGLYEQYV. For the CDR3, the DNA is TGCAGTGCTAGCCTAGCGGGACTCTACGAGCAGTACGTC. The chain combines TRBV20-1 with TRBJ2-7; 9 bases are a match to TRBD2. CDR1 is DFQATT and CDR2 is SNEGSKA in the germline V gene (reference sequence). The CDR3 covers 13 residues. The J segment lost 3 bases and the V segment lost 3 bases, leaving 3 bases of the junction unmatched.

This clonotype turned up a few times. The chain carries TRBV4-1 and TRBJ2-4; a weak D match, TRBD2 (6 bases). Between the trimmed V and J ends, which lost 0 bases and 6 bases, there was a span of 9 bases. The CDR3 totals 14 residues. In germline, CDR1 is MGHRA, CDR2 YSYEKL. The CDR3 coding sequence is TGCGCCAGCAGCCAAGATGGAGGGCTAAACATTCAGTACTTC. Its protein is CASSQDGGLNIQYF.

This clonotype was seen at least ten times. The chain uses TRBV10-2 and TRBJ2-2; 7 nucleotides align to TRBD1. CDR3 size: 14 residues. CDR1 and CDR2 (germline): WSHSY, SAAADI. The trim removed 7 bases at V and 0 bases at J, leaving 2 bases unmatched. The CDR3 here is CASKGTANTGELFF. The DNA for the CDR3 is TGCGCCAGCAAGGGGACAGCGAACACCGGGGAGCTGTTTTTT.

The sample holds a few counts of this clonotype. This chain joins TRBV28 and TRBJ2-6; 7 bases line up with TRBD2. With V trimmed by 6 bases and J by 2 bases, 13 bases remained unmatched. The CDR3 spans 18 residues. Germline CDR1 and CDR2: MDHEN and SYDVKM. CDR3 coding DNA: TGTGCCAGCAGCCCACAGATTAGCGGGTTGGCTGGGGCCAACGTCCTGACTTTC. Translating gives CASSPQISGLAGANVLTF.

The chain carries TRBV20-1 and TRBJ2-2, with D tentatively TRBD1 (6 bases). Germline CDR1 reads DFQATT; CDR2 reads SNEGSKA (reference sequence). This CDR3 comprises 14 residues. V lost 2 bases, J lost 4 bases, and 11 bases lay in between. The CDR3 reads CSARFVRGTGELFF. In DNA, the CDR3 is TGCAGTGCTAGATTCGTCAGGGGCACCGGGGAGCTGTTTTTT.

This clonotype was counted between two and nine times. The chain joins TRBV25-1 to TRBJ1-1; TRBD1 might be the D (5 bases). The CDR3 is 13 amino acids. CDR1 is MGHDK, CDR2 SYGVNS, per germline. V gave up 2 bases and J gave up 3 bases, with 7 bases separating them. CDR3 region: CASSEVGDTEAFF. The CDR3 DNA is TGTGCCAGCAGTGAAGTAGGGGACACTGAAGCTTTCTTT.